This T cell receptor beta chain comes out of a study of identical twins. Study results and caveats: Not following the same donors, the study drew its conclusions from cross-sectional statistical analysis. Clonotypes of the beta chain that were abundant in cord blood carried fewer insertions (memory repertoires showed none).

With regard to this clonotype: Antigen unknown.

Germline CDR1 and CDR2: SGHVS and FNYEAQ. The J segment lost 3 bases and the V segment lost 7 bases, leaving 4 bases of the junction unmatched. The CDR3 consists of 13 residues. Via MiXCR, TCRdb re-called the 5' RACE reads, giving one row per CDR3 protein. The repertoire holds 1,800,000 or so distinct CDR3 sequences, around 33% seen once, with around 0.3% in the top ten. The sequencing sample was made of cord blood. The source is a newborn girl in good health. The rearrangement links TRBV7-6 to TRBJ2-3; the match to TRBD1 covers 7 bases. This CDR3 is CASIKQGTDTQYF. The CDR3 nucleotides are TGTGCCAGCATCAAACAGGGGACAGATACGCAGTATTTT.